This T cell receptor beta chain was recorded in a study of cytomegalovirus exposure and HLA in healthy donors (dated by TCRdb to the late 2010s). Regarding the complete study: According to an earlier analysis of 550 to 750 of the donors, some 170 million T cells yielded roughly 110 million unique TCR beta sequences and more than 250 Gb of sequence data. About 280 gigabases of sequencing data and around 85 million unique TCR sequences made up an early release that covered over 550 HLA-typed donors. Among the approximately 430 genotyped donors, approximately 77% belonged to the genetic ancestry cluster associated with self-reported Caucasian donors. The study aimed to test whether signatures of past pathogen exposure could be identified by cataloging public T cell receptors. Using immunosequencing, the study profiled T cell repertoires from fewer than 850 subjects and related those repertoires to cytomegalovirus serostatus. Besides the first cohort of 500 to 700 subjects, a separate validation cohort made up of around 120 different subjects was used. To predict cytomegalovirus infection status, the study combined high-throughput TCR immunosequencing, statistical association of individual TCRs with disease status, and machine learning. To study patterns of TCR occurrence, a later analysis re-analyzed previously published TCR beta repertoires from around 670 donors and added high-resolution HLA genotyping. The later analysis used no new phenotypic data to find candidate immune exposures, relying instead on TCR beta sequences and their occurrence across donors. An earlier analysis of nearly 600 of the donors applied high-throughput TCR beta sequencing to assess whether each TCR beta V gene segment acted as functional or pseudogenic. Donor age, sex, ethnicity and CMV serostatus were compiled together with the repertoire data. A later genetic analysis used genome-wide SNP genotypes for about 65% of the roughly 700 donors, treating that subset as a discovery cohort. Every repertoire in the discovery cohort had been generated on one and the same sequencing platform. Class I and class II HLA loci were covered by the typing at four-digit resolution. The number of typed donors differed by locus: about 620-640 for A, B, C, DRB1 and DQB1; 500 to 550 for DQA1; over 600 for DPA1; and roughly 450 for DPB1. Roughly 5 DR-DQ haplotypes were handled as single units for association and clustering, since linkage in the cohort was strong. Among roughly 370 genotyped donors of the cohort, an average of approximately 240,000 unique TCR beta nucleotide sequences were sequenced per donor, around 20% of them non-productive. Findings and caveats that apply to the study as a whole: Roughly uniform sequencing depth across donors was assumed in presence/absence analyses, although this assumption may not hold. A later genetic analysis reported fewer N-insertions in productive TCRs among donors in an Asian-associated ancestry cluster than the roughly 620-donor mean. The classifier was reported to diagnose cytomegalovirus status with high specificity and sensitivity in both the original cohort and the validation cohort. In the study, around 150 TCR beta chains were listed as associated with cytomegalovirus. Correlated functional status among segregating V segments might reflect linkage disequilibrium, but an unknown experimental factor could not be ruled out. According to a later analysis, most CMV-associated TCR beta chains appeared to be HLA-restricted, and the HLA associations seemed to be driven largely by CMV exposure. A later analysis reported that several top co-occurrence clusters appeared linked to parvovirus B19, influenza, CMV and Epstein-Barr virus. The cohort was sequenced for TCR beta chains only, and without alpha or paired-chain data the features that could be detected were limited. In vitro tests confirmed that a few of the cytomegalovirus-associated TCR beta chains recognize cytomegalovirus antigens. A further reported finding was that TCR beta sequences accurately predicted the HLA-A and HLA-B alleles for most subjects in the first cohort. In an earlier analysis of 587 of the donors, most TCR beta V segments were observed in productive rearrangements about 87% or about 30% of the time, broadly matching IMGT annotations. While some public TCRs were present in many individuals, most TCR sequences turned up only very rarely across donors. Some IMGT-functional V segments, including TRBV6-2 and TRBV6-3, could not be distinguished by the 87-base-pair reads and were therefore excluded. A later analysis found that TCR association rates varied across HLA loci, with DRB1 alleles showing the most associated TCRs and HLA-C alleles the fewest. Assigning TCR associations to individual alleles was difficult when HLA alleles, especially DR and DQ, strongly co-occurred. For the cohort, immune exposure information was limited to CMV serostatus. According to the authors, the approach could potentially be generalized to other disease states and immunological phenotypes. The sequencing pipeline was judged likely to have produced a cluster of highly shared sequence variants as a technical artifact. Because HLA typing was missing for some donors at each locus, association tests included only the typed subset. In a later genetic analysis, a missense DCLRE1C variant was associated with V-gene and J-gene trimming of TCR beta chains, and the association was replicated in an independent cohort. A later analysis found that HLA-associated TCR beta chains were more clonally expanded and had lower generation probabilities than equally common non-associated chains. Because counts were too low, about 18 rarely observed V segments, including chromosome 9 orphons, were excluded from the earlier analysis of 500 to 700 of the donors. In a later analysis, around 15,000 TCR beta sequences were associated with specific HLA alleles at a false discovery rate of 0.05.

With regard to this clone: The clone's antigen remains unknown. Per-base qualities were not stored, and no clone one base away is much larger.

The cohort was made up of about 670 healthy bone marrow donors. At the time of sampling, every cohort member was nominally healthy, though immune exposures that went unrecorded were likely present. The donor was CMV seronegative and was included in the group of a few hundred seronegative cohort members. A peripheral blood sample was collected from each donor, and TCR beta sequencing was performed on peripheral blood mononuclear cells. Genomic DNA extraction from the blood cell samples was performed with the Qiagen DNeasy Blood Extraction Kit. Preparation of the library involved the immunoSEQ multiplex PCR assay. A mixture of 60 forward primers for TCR Vbeta segments and 13 reverse primers for TCR Jbeta segments was used in the multiplex PCR. Amplification of the CDR3 region of rearranged TCR beta genes was performed with a multiplex PCR assay on genomic DNA. The amplified TCR beta libraries were sequenced on the Illumina HiSeq System as 87-base-pair reads. For the original study's pipeline: Across the 666 repertoires, a later analysis counted 80 million or so unique TCR beta chains, around 11 million of which were shared by at least two donors. Raw reads were error-corrected and collapsed into unique sequences with a nearest-neighbor algorithm that merged closely related sequences to remove PCR and sequencing errors. CDR3 sequences were aligned to IMGT reference sequences to assign V, D and J gene segments. For a sequence to be retained, a match of at least six nucleotides was required to both a V gene segment and a J gene segment. Rearrangements were called productive when the CDR3 lacked stop codons and stayed in frame with V and J; all others were non-productive. Following IMGT convention, CDR3 was defined as the stretch from the second conserved V-encoded cysteine up to the conserved J-encoded phenylalanine. In an earlier analysis of more than 550 of the donors, sequences lacking an unambiguous match to a single V gene segment were excluded. An earlier analysis of over 450 of the donors classified V segments as functional when productive rearrangements were above 56.7% and as segregating when the standard deviation between donors was above 5%. A statistical classification framework was built for diagnosing cytomegalovirus status from the catalog of TCR beta chain sequences. In a later analysis, V and J genes were assigned by comparing TCR nucleotide sequences against IMGT/GENE-DB human TR gene sequences. In a later analysis, CDR3 sequences and most-parsimonious VDJ recombination scenarios were assigned using the TCRdist pipeline. In a later analysis, each TCR beta chain was defined by its CDR3 amino acid sequence together with its V-gene family, and reads without a unique V-gene family were excluded. To address suspected cross-contamination and a sequencing artifact, a later analysis removed 450 to 700 highly shared, low-generation-probability nucleotide sequences. A later analysis calculated a clonal expansion index for each public chain from normalized within-repertoire ranks of inferred template counts. Generation probabilities in a later analysis came from a VDJ recombination model fitted to out-of-frame rearrangements, and those results were checked against IGoR. Hypergeometric tests were used in a later analysis to score TCR-TCR, TCR-HLA and TCR-CMV co-occurrence, with a repertoire-size bias correction applied to the TCR pairs. To estimate false discovery rates, a later analysis permuted the HLA or CMV assignments 20 times. In a later analysis, co-occurring TCRs were grouped with DBSCAN, and TCRdist sequence similarity was added when clustering was performed within HLA-allele-positive subsets. Repertoires with fewer than 30,000 or more than 120,000 public chains were left out of co-occurrence clustering, as were about 5 repertoires with anomalous nucleotide sharing. The immuneACCESS repertoire file appears here via TCRdb, limited to in-frame rearrangements. These files lack a portion of the clones; in checked studies, under half of the deficit traces to unresolved V genes, and the cause of the others is not known. V, J and clone size reflect that table, while D and trimming were determined from the DNA. The sample has about 130,000 clones on record, 70% to 85% of them singletons. The ten biggest clones cover about 1.8% of the sample.

CDR1 is given as LNHDA and CDR2 as SQIVND, both from the germline V gene (reference sequence). V loses 5 bases at its end and J loses 4 bases; junction bases beyond the gene matches: 3. Inclusive of the bounding cysteine and phenylalanine, the CDR3 is 13 residues long. Only CDR3 DNA is held: 39 bases, read in frame from base 1. This chain joins TRBV19 to TRBJ2-7; 9 central nucleotides agree with TRBD1. This sequence was found in a boy younger than 18 in good health and CMV-seronegative. Sequencing input: PBMCs. The CDR3 in this case is CASSPGTGYEQYF. Here is the DNA: TGTGCCAGTAGTCCCGGGACAGGGTACGAGCAGTACTTC.